These 29 T cell receptor beta chains share one sample of origin, sequenced in a study of blood T cell repertoires in COVID-19. Repertoires were generated with immunoSEQ multiplex PCR, while TCRdb's copy carries only in-frame clones and drops some. The sample records 300,000 or so clones, about nine tenths being singletons. Sequencing was carried out using peripheral blood. The receptors come from a woman aged 25-40 years with COVID-19, enrolled during active disease.

This clone was seen repeatedly, ten times or more. This rearrangement joins TRBV12-2 to TRBJ2-7; the tabulated D call, TRBD2, remains unverified against the DNA. TRBV12-2 is labeled a pseudogene. This CDR3 spans 17 amino acids. The CDR3 coding sequence is TGTGCAAGTCCCCCGAGAAAGCGTCCGTTTATCCCTTACGAGCAGTACTTC. Encoded protein: CASPPRKRPFIPYEQYF.

This clone was seen more than once but under ten times. J is TRBJ2-7 and V is TRBV5-6; TRBD1 is a possible D gene (6 bases). CDR3 length equals 14 residues. With 0 bases removed from V and 2 bases from J, the gap between germline ends came to 9 bases. Germline CDR1 is SGHDT and CDR2 is YYEEEE. CDR3 region: CASSLGQGPYEQYF. The CDR3, as DNA: TGTGCCAGCAGCTTGGGGCAGGGGCCCTACGAGCAGTACTTC.

CDR3 sequence: CASSLGTSGRGNGDTQYF. The CDR3 DNA is TGTGCCAGCAGCTTAGGGACTAGCGGGAGAGGCAATGGTGATACGCAGTATTTT. J is TRBJ2-3 and V is TRBV11-3; 13 positions match TRBD2. Germline loops: CDR1 SGHNT, CDR2 YENEEA. This CDR3 is 18 amino acids long. With 1 base clipped from V and 6 bases from J, the junction kept 10 bases outside the gene matches.

The chain uses TRBV6-5 and TRBJ1-5, with D uncertain. V gave up 6 bases and J gave up 0 bases, with 9 bases separating them. The CDR3 sequence is 14 residues long. From germline, CDR1 is MNHEY and CDR2 SVGAGI. As DNA, the CDR3 is TGTGCCAGCAGCGGAGGTAGTAGCAATCAGCCCCAGCATTTT. This sequence encodes CASSGGSSNQPQHF.

The count of this clone is one. The chain recombines TRBV10-1 with TRBJ2-3; 10 positions match TRBD2. The CDR3 has 16 amino acids. Germline CDR1 is WNHNN and CDR2 is SYGVQD (reference sequence). The J segment lost 3 bases and the V segment lost 2 bases, leaving 5 bases of the junction unmatched. The CDR3, as DNA: TGCGCCAGCAGTGAGGGTCTAGCGGGAGTGACAGATACGCAGTATTTT. It is translated as CASSEGLAGVTDTQYF.

V and J are TRBV6-5 and TRBJ2-5; 10 positions agree with TRBD2. The CDR3 covers 14 residues. The junction had 8 bases not matched to a gene; V was cut back by 8 bases and J by 5 bases. Germline lookup yields CDR1 MNHEY and CDR2 SVGAGI. The CDR3 here is CASGILAGVETQYF. DNA of the CDR3: TGTGCCAGCGGGATTCTAGCGGGAGTGGAGACCCAGTACTTC.

V is TRBV11-3 and J is TRBJ2-2; a weak D match, TRBD1 (6 bases). This CDR3 has 14 amino acids. The germline CDR1 and CDR2 sequences are SGHNT and YENEEA. Trimming took off 7 bases at V and 6 bases at J, with 15 bases between the two ends. The CDR3 sequence is CASTTDEGAGELFF. The CDR3 region has the DNA TGTGCCAGCACGACTGATGAGGGGGCCGGGGAGCTGTTTTTT.

The V call is TRBV2, the J call TRBJ2-1; 10 bases align to TRBD1. J gave up 4 bases and V 8 bases, and 8 bases lay outside the gene matches. CDR3 size: 15 residues. Germline V gene lookup returns CDR1 SNHLY and CDR2 FYNNEI. The CDR3 DNA sequence: TGTGCCAGCGGGAGGGACAGGGGTTCGTACAATGAGCAGTTCTTC. This codes for CASGRDRGSYNEQFF. The full variable domain, rest sourced from reference TRBV2 and TRBJ2-1, is EPEVTQTPSHQVTQMGQEVILRCVPISNHLYFYWYRQILGQKVEFLVSFYNNEISEKSEIFDDQFSVERPDGSNFTLKIRSTKLEDSAMYFCASGRDRGSYNEQFFGPGTRLTVL.

The gene calls are TRBV19 and TRBJ1-3; D is uncertain. This CDR3 region has 14 residues. Trimming pared 5 bases from V and 1 base from J, leaving 9 bases between. Per germline, CDR1 LNHDA and CDR2 SQIVND (reference sequence). The CDR3 sequence is CASSPRGSGNTIYF. As DNA, the CDR3 is TGTGCCAGTAGTCCCCGAGGATCTGGAAACACCATATATTTT. The whole variable domain, remainder taken from reference TRBV19 and TRBJ1-3, is DGGITQSPKYLFRKEGQNVTLSCEQNLNHDAMYWYRQDPGQGLRLIYYSQIVNDFQKGDIAEGYSVSREKKESFPLTVTSAQKNPTAFYLCASSPRGSGNTIYFGEGSWLTVV.

The chain is built from TRBV29-1 and TRBJ2-7; 9 nucleotides agree with TRBD2. J gave up 3 bases and V 4 bases, and 4 bases lay outside the gene matches. The CDR3 spans 13 residues. Germline V gene data show CDR1 as SQVTM and CDR2 as ANQGSEA. CDR3 loop: CSVVRAGGYEQYF. CDR3 coding DNA: TGCAGCGTTGTTCGAGCGGGGGGCTACGAGCAGTACTTC.

CDR3 sequence: CSVEETPGQPNYGYTF. The CDR3 DNA is TGCAGCGTTGAAGAGACTCCGGGACAGCCTAACTATGGCTACACCTTC. The chain has TRBV29-1 and TRBJ1-2; TRBD1 agrees at 7 bases. The germline V gene encodes CDR1 SQVTM and CDR2 ANQGSEA. The CDR3 runs to 16 residues. After removal of 0 bases from V and 0 bases from J, the junction contained 7 bases not matched to a gene.

The chain combines TRBV2 with TRBJ2-5; no clear D gene. The CDR3 is made up of 19 amino acids. The ends were cut back, 3 bases at V and 2 bases at J, with 25 bases in the middle. Germline V gene lookup returns CDR1 SNHLY and CDR2 FYNNEI. The CDR3 loop reads CASSDRFTGPGPLQETQYF. DNA of the CDR3: TGTGCCAGCAGTGATAGGTTCACCGGTCCGGGTCCCCTTCAAGAGACCCAGTACTTC.

Relative to its sample, this clone is medium-sized. The CDR3 region has the DNA TGTGCCAGCAGTGTGAGGGACAGGCGAAATAATCAGCCCCAGCATTTT. This codes for CASSVRDRRNNQPQHF. The rearrangement links TRBV2 to TRBJ1-5; 8 bases map to TRBD1. V lost 4 bases, J lost 4 bases, and 9 bases stayed unmatched. The CDR3 length is 16 residues. Looked up from germline, CDR1 is SNHLY and CDR2 is FYNNEI.

For the CDR3, the DNA is TGTGCCAGCAAGGGACACCTTAACACTGAAGCTTTCTTT. As protein: CASKGHLNTEAFF. V usage is TRBV25-1 and J usage is TRBJ1-1; D is perhaps TRBD1 (6 bases). CDR1 and CDR2 (germline): MGHDK, SYGVNS. V shed 7 bases and J shed 2 bases, with 11 bases lying between them. The CDR3 has 13 amino acids.

The chain is built from TRBV28 and TRBJ2-1, with TRBD2 matching 9 bases. CDR1 is MDHEN and CDR2 is SYDVKM in the germline V gene. The V segment lost 6 bases and the J segment 6 bases; nucleotides outside the gene matches: 3. This CDR3 is built from 13 residues. CDR3 in DNA: TGTGCCAGCAGCGAGGGACTAGCCAATGAGCAGTTCTTC. It yields the protein CASSEGLANEQFF.

The chain couples TRBV29-1 to TRBJ2-5; D might be TRBD1 (6 bases). The germline V gene encodes CDR1 SQVTM and CDR2 ANQGSEA. The V end was cut by 3 bases, the J end by 3 bases, with 20 bases between. This CDR3 has 16 residues. The CDR3 DNA follows: TGCAGCGTTGATCTTCGTGGGACACCTCGAGAAGAGACCCAGTACTTC. It codes for CSVDLRGTPREETQYF.

The chain uses TRBV27 and TRBJ1-2, with D hard to call. Germline-derived CDR1 and CDR2 are MNHEY and SMNVEV (reference sequence). The CDR3 is 13 residues long. Trimming cost V 2 bases and J 2 bases, with 6 bases left between them. CDR3 in DNA: TGTGCCAGCAGTTTAGGAGGGAACTATGGCTACACCTTC. Translated: CASSLGGNYGYTF.

The chain links TRBV27 to TRBJ1-2, with a tentative D call TRBD1 (5 bases). The length of the CDR3 is 15 residues. Looked up from germline, CDR1 is MNHEY and CDR2 is SMNVEV (reference sequence). The germline V and J ends were trimmed by 0 bases and 4 bases, with 12 bases remaining between them. CDR3 protein: CASSLSGQGSYGYTF. CDR3 sequence (DNA): TGTGCCAGCAGTTTATCAGGGCAGGGATCCTATGGCTACACCTTC.

Details on this clone: Other DNA sequences of this sample code for an identical CDR3. The chain uses TRBV20-1 and TRBJ1-1, with 10 bases aligning to TRBD1. V shed 8 bases and J 5 bases; nucleotides not matched to a gene: 2. Germline V gives CDR1 DFQATT, CDR2 SNEGSKA (reference sequence). The CDR3 totals 11 residues. The DNA for the CDR3 is TGCAGTTGGACAGGGGGAACTGAAGCTTTCTTT. Translated, it gives CSWTGGTEAFF.

This clone appeared once. The V call is TRBV10-2, the J call TRBJ1-2, with D possibly being TRBD1 (5 bases). CDR3 size: 14 residues. Between the trimmed V and J ends, which lost 0 bases and 3 bases, there was a span of 8 bases. Germline assignment: CDR1 WSHSY and CDR2 SAAADI. DNA for the CDR3: TGCGCCAGCAGTGAGTCGTTAGGGGACTATGGCTACACCTTC. Protein sequence: CASSESLGDYGYTF.

J is TRBJ1-1 and V is TRBV7-9, with D tentatively TRBD1 (5 bases). Germline values: CDR1 SEHNR, CDR2 FQNEAQ (reference sequence). CDR3 length: 15 amino acids. Trimming took off 5 bases at V and 1 base at J, with 14 bases between the two ends. DNA of the CDR3: TGTGCCAGCAGCCTTAACCTCGGACAGAACACTGAAGCTTTCTTT. Protein product: CASSLNLGQNTEAFF.

The chain is built from TRBV19 and TRBJ2-7, with 12 bases lining up with TRBD2. In germline, CDR1 is LNHDA, CDR2 SQIVND (reference sequence). The CDR3 sequence is 13 residues long. Trimming cost V 8 bases and J 6 bases; bases outside gene matches: 5. In DNA, the CDR3 is TGTGCCAGTTCAACTAGCGGGAGGTCCGAGCAGTACTTC. It is translated as CASSTSGRSEQYF.

The rearrangement links TRBV12-3 or TRBV12-4 to TRBJ1-1; perhaps TRBD1 as D (6 bases). Trimming stripped 6 bases from V and 1 base from J, with 9 bases between. The CDR3 is 13 residues long. The CDR3 here is CASRYRENTEAFF. The CDR3 DNA reads as TGTGCCAGCAGATACAGGGAGAACACTGAAGCTTTCTTT.

The V gene is TRBV10-3, the J gene TRBJ2-5, with a tentative D call TRBD2 (5 bases). The CDR3 covers 15 residues. Trimming removed 3 bases at V and 2 bases at J, with 13 bases between. Germline-derived CDR1 and CDR2 are ENHRY and SYGVKD. As DNA, the CDR3 is TGTGCCATCAGTGAATTGCGGGTGGAACAAGAGACCCAGTACTTC. Translating gives CAISELRVEQETQYF.

The rearrangement uses TRBV30 and TRBJ1-1; 12 nucleotides align to TRBD1. The CDR3 is 18 residues long. Per germline, CDR1 GTSNPN and CDR2 SVGIG (reference sequence). CDR3 amino acids: CACTPPPGQGASSTEAFF. CDR3 sequence (DNA): TGTGCTTGCACCCCTCCTCCGGGACAGGGGGCGAGCTCCACTGAAGCTTTCTTT.

In DNA, the CDR3 is TGTGCCAGTAGTTCGGGGGAAGGGGCCAACGTCCTGACTTTC. It yields the protein CASSSGEGANVLTF. The rearrangement joins TRBV19 to TRBJ2-6; a weak D match, TRBD2 (6 bases). CDR1 and CDR2 (germline): LNHDA, SQIVND (reference sequence). The CDR3 is 14 residues long. V was pared by 5 bases and J by 4 bases, with 9 bases between.

The chain combines TRBV2 with TRBJ2-5; D might be TRBD2 (7 bases). The V gene's germline CDR1 is SNHLY and CDR2 FYNNEI. The V end was cut by 3 bases, the J end by 9 bases, with 14 bases between. The CDR3 is made up of 13 amino acids. The CDR3 loop reads CASSEGGRGAQYF. The CDR3 bases are TGTGCCAGCAGTGAGGGGGGGCGCGGGGCCCAGTACTTC.

The chain combines TRBV6-2 or TRBV6-3 with TRBJ2-3, with 14 bases aligning to TRBD2. Germline V lookup: CDR1 MNHEY, CDR2 SVGEGT. V lost 0 bases, J lost 6 bases, and 8 bases stayed unmatched. The CDR3 is 18 amino acids. The CDR3 DNA sequence: TGTGCCAGCAGTTACTCGGTGACTAGCGGGAGGGCCGTGGATACGCAGTATTTT. Its translation: CASSYSVTSGRAVDTQYF.

The sample holds one count of this clone. The chain links TRBV15 to TRBJ1-1; D is perhaps TRBD1 (5 bases). Germline assignment: CDR1 LNHNV and CDR2 YYDKDF (reference sequence). Trimming removed 0 bases from V and 5 bases from J, with 19 bases in between. CDR3 size: 17 residues. The CDR3 reads CATSREVGPGGRTEAFF. DNA of the CDR3: TGTGCCACCAGCAGAGAGGTGGGCCCCGGGGGGAGGACTGAAGCTTTCTTT. Full variable domain (missing parts from reference TRBV15 and TRBJ1-1): DAMVIQNPRYQVTQFGKPVTLSCSQTLNHNVMYWYQQKSSQAPKLLFHYYDKDFNNEADTPDNFQSRRPNTSFCFLDIRSPGLGDTAMYLCATSREVGPGGRTEAFFGQGTRLTVV.